This TCR beta chain was recovered during a study of blood T cell repertoires in COVID-19. Looking at the study overall: Sites across the United States, Italy and Spain contributed samples from acute and convalescent COVID-19.

Methods used by the authors: Counts of nucleated cells, estimated from reference gene primer amplification, were obtained. Data came from immunoSEQ multiplex PCR; TCRdb stores just in-frame clones and leaves some out. The DNA gave D and trimming, while V, J and clone size come from that table. The table shows tens of thousands of clones, with approximately 91% occurring only once. The CDR3 has 15 residues. The V end was cut by 4 bases, the J end by 0 bases, with 12 bases between. The V gene's germline CDR1 is MNHEY and CDR2 SVGEGT. This chain uses TRBV6-2 or TRBV6-3 with TRBJ1-1; D is perhaps TRBD1 (5 bases). The sample was peripheral blood. The receptor's source is a man aged 55 to 70 with acute or convalescent COVID-19. CDR3 DNA: TGTGCCAGCAGTTTGTCCGGGGGGGTGAACACTGAAGCTTTCTTT. Amino acid sequence: CASSLSGGVNTEAFF.